This entry lists 20 T cell receptor beta chains sequenced from one sample in a study of spatial heterogeneity in lung cancer. Stated time point: sample taken at primary tumor resection. TCRs were sequenced from unsorted whole RNA of tumor, nontumor lung or PBMC. TCRdb independently ran MiXCR on the 5' RACE reads; one entry per CDR3 protein. The profile covers over 10,000 distinct CDR3 sequences, with less than 15% appearing a single time and approximately 37% taken by the ten largest. The sequences come from PBMCs, collected at surgery. Receptor source: a male donor with early-stage non-small cell lung cancer.

The chain combines TRBV30 with TRBJ1-5; D may be TRBD1 (5 bases). The germline V gene encodes CDR1 GTSNPN and CDR2 SVGIG (reference sequence). V dropped 0 bases and J dropped 7 bases, with 7 bases sitting between them. The CDR3 is 12 residues long. The CDR3 DNA sequence: TGTGCCTGGAGTGTAAACAGGCAGCCCCAGCATTTT. It is translated as CAWSVNRQPQHF.

In nucleotides, the CDR3 is TGTGCCAGCAGCCAAACCCAAAGGTTGGGGACCCAGTACTTC. Translation: CASSQTQRLGTQYF. This rearrangement joins TRBV13 to TRBJ2-5; D call uncertain. V was pared by 5 bases and J by 7 bases, with 17 bases between. This CDR3 spans 14 amino acids. Germline CDR1 PRHDT, CDR2 FYEKMQ (reference sequence).

This clonotype was counted only a few times. V gene TRBV28 combines with J gene TRBJ2-3; possible D gene TRBD1, 5 bases. The CDR3 is made up of 16 amino acids. The germline V gene encodes CDR1 MDHEN and CDR2 SYDVKM. V lost 5 bases, J lost 0 bases, and 15 bases lay in between. This CDR3 reads CASSPHRRGSTDTQYF. The CDR3, as DNA: TGTGCCAGCAGTCCCCACAGGAGAGGTAGCACAGATACGCAGTATTTT.

This CDR3 reads CATSSDRRGPRSLEAFF. The CDR3 DNA reads TGTGCCACCAGCAGTGACCGCAGGGGACCGCGAAGTTTAGAAGCTTTCTTT. The rearrangement links TRBV15 to TRBJ1-1; D perhaps matches TRBD1 (6 bases). Trimming shortened V by 3 bases and J by 8 bases, and 25 bases separated the two germline ends. Germline CDR1 and CDR2: LNHNV and YYDKDF (reference sequence). The CDR3 has 17 amino acids.

The sample holds many counts of this clonotype. The V call is TRBV11-2, the J call TRBJ1-2, with a possible D match to TRBD1 (6 bases). The germline CDR1 and CDR2 sequences are SGHAT and FQNNGV. Between the trimmed V and J ends, which lost 3 bases and 1 base, there was a span of 15 bases. The CDR3 contains 16 residues. Here the CDR3 DNA reads TGTGCCAGCAGCTTGAACGGGGACACCTTTAACTATGGCTACACCTTC. Translated, it gives CASSLNGDTFNYGYTF.

This clonotype was recorded many times. The gene calls are TRBV5-1 and TRBJ1-6; weak D call: TRBD1 (5 bases). The CDR3 spans 15 residues. The germline gives CDR1 SGHRS, CDR2 YFSETQ. V was pared by 4 bases and J by 7 bases, with 15 bases between. The CDR3 nucleotides read TGCGCCAGCAGCGGGTCCGGGACGCAAAATTCACCCCTCCACTTT. This sequence encodes CASSGSGTQNSPLHF.

This clonotype was seen repeatedly, ten times or more. V usage is TRBV6-2 or TRBV6-3 and J usage is TRBJ1-1; the match to TRBD1 covers 7 bases. CDR1 is MNHEY and CDR2 is SVGEGT in the germline V gene. This CDR3 spans 12 amino acids. V lost 6 bases to trimming and J lost 7 bases; unmatched junction nucleotides: 5. CDR3 DNA: TGTGCCAGCAGCTTACAGGGGATTGAAGCTTTCTTT. This sequence encodes CASSLQGIEAFF.

CDR3 nucleotide sequence: TGCGCCAGCAGCTTGGGTGGTCAGTATCAGCCCCAGCATTTT. It is translated as CASSLGGQYQPQHF. This chain joins TRBV5-1 and TRBJ1-5; D gene ambiguous. The CDR3 length is 14 residues. Trimming shortened V by 0 bases and J by 5 bases, and 9 bases separated the two germline ends. Germline assignment: CDR1 SGHRS and CDR2 YFSETQ.

This clonotype came up many times. This chain joins TRBV25-1 and TRBJ2-3, with D tentatively TRBD1 or TRBD2 (5 bases each). The CDR3 covers 17 residues. The V end lost 0 bases, the J end lost 0 bases, and 13 bases lay between the germline ends. The germline V gene has CDR1 MGHDK and CDR2 SYGVNS. The CDR3 reads CASSEYRGVPSTDTQYF. In DNA form, the CDR3 reads TGTGCCAGCAGTGAATATCGAGGGGTTCCCAGCACAGATACGCAGTATTTT.

The rearrangement joins TRBV4-3 to TRBJ1-2, with D uncertain. Germline V lookup: CDR1 LGHNA, CDR2 YSLEER. CDR3 length: 16 residues. The ends were cut back, 2 bases at V and 0 bases at J, with 13 bases in the middle. In nucleotides, the CDR3 is TGCGCCAGCAGCCAAATTGGGAGCACTGCTAACTATGGCTACACCTTC. Its protein product is CASSQIGSTANYGYTF.

V usage is TRBV9 and J usage is TRBJ2-3, with TRBD2 identical over 12 bases. Per the germline V gene, CDR1 is SGDLS and CDR2 is YYNGEE. Trimming cost V 3 bases and J 5 bases; bases outside gene matches: 10. The CDR3 covers 17 residues. CDR3 sequence reads: CASSASSGGGLGDTQYF. CDR3 DNA sequence: TGTGCCAGCAGCGCCTCTAGCGGGGGGGGTCTTGGAGATACGCAGTATTTT.

This clonotype was seen a handful of times. V gene TRBV15 combines with J gene TRBJ2-2; D is possibly TRBD1 (6 bases). Per germline, CDR1 LNHNV and CDR2 YYDKDF (reference sequence). Trimming took off 9 bases at V and 7 bases at J, with 15 bases between the two ends. This CDR3 has 13 amino acids. In nucleotides, the CDR3 is TGTGCCACTTTAAACAGGGAGAGCGGGGAGCTGTTTTTT. This encodes CATLNRESGELFF.

The table lists this clonotype with many counts. The J gene is TRBJ2-2, the V gene TRBV28, with D perhaps TRBD2 (5 bases). The V and J ends lost 4 bases and 4 bases respectively, with 13 bases between them. In germline, CDR1 is MDHEN, CDR2 SYDVKM. The CDR3 has 15 amino acids. The CDR3 DNA follows: TGTGCCAGCAGTTCAGGACTCTTTATCACCGGGGAGCTGTTTTTT. This encodes CASSSGLFITGELFF. Full variable domain (remainder filled in from reference TRBV28 and TRBJ2-2): DVKVTQSSRYLVKRTGEKVFLECVQDMDHENMFWYRQDPGLGLRLIYFSYDVKMKEKGDIPEGYSVSREKKERFSLILESASTNQTSMYLCASSSGLFITGELFFGEGSRLTVL.

The chain carries TRBV5-6 and TRBJ2-3; D remains ambiguous. V dropped 3 bases and J dropped 2 bases, with 4 bases sitting between them. CDR1 is SGHDT and CDR2 is YYEEEE in the germline V gene. This CDR3 is 12 amino acids long. CDR3 sequence (DNA): TGTGCCAGCAGCTCTTTCACAGATACGCAGTATTTT. It encodes CASSSFTDTQYF.

This clonotype appeared many times. This sequence joins TRBV9 and TRBJ2-1, with 11 bases lining up with TRBD2. V gave up 3 bases and J gave up 3 bases; unmatched junction bases: 5. The CDR3 spans 16 residues. Germline CDR1 and CDR2: SGDLS and YYNGEE. The DNA for the CDR3 is TGTGCCAGCAGCGCCTCTAGCGGGGGGATCTACAATGAGCAGTTCTTC. It is translated as CASSASSGGIYNEQFF.

This clonotype has a count of ten or more. The V call is TRBV4-3, the J call TRBJ2-3; D unresolved. Germline V gives CDR1 LGHNA, CDR2 YSLEER. This CDR3 comprises 13 residues. V shed 0 bases and J shed 5 bases, with 6 bases lying between them. The CDR3 DNA reads TGCGCCAGCAGCCAAGAATCTGGAGATACGCAGTATTTT. The encoded protein is CASSQESGDTQYF.

This clonotype occurred a few times. CDR3 amino acids: CASSLDRAYGYTF. CDR3 nucleotide sequence: TGTGCCAGCAGCTTAGATCGGGCGTATGGCTACACCTTC. This chain links TRBV11-2 with TRBJ1-2; D unclear. Trimming left V 0 bases short and J 5 bases short, with 7 bases between. The CDR3 is 13 residues long. Germline CDR1 is SGHAT and CDR2 is FQNNGV. The full variable domain, in which reference TRBV11-2 and TRBJ1-2 provide the parts outside the CDR3, is EAGVAQSPRYKIIEKRQSVAFWCNPISGHATLYWYQQILGQGPKLLIQFQNNGVVDDSQLPKDRFSAERLKGVDSTLKIQPAKLEDSAVYLCASSLDRAYGYTFGSGTRLTVV.

This clonotype was found many times. The chain links TRBV10-3 to TRBJ1-3; tentative D call: TRBD1 (6 bases). CDR1 ENHRY and CDR2 SYGVKD come from the germline V gene. This CDR3 comprises 14 residues. V was shortened by 4 bases and J by 0 bases, with 7 bases between the two germline ends. CDR3 nucleotides: TGTGCCATCAGTGGGACAGACTCTGGAAACACCATATATTTT. Translating gives CAISGTDSGNTIYF.

The genes are TRBV12-3 or TRBV12-4 and TRBJ2-3; 15 bases are shared with TRBD2. With 8 bases clipped from V and 5 bases from J, the junction kept 5 bases outside the gene matches. The CDR3 totals 15 residues. CDR3 residues: CASRSGLAGGDTQYF. The CDR3 region has the DNA TGTGCCAGCCGGTCGGGACTAGCGGGGGGAGATACGCAGTATTTT.

The chain recombines TRBV5-1 with TRBJ2-7; 7 nucleotides match TRBD1. The CDR3 has 15 residues. V lost 0 bases and J lost 6; bases outside the gene matches: 9. CDR1 is SGHRS and CDR2 is YFSETQ in the germline V gene. CDR3 residues: CASSLVGGDTSEQYF. CDR3 bases: TGCGCCAGCAGCTTGGTAGGGGGCGACACCTCCGAGCAGTACTTC.